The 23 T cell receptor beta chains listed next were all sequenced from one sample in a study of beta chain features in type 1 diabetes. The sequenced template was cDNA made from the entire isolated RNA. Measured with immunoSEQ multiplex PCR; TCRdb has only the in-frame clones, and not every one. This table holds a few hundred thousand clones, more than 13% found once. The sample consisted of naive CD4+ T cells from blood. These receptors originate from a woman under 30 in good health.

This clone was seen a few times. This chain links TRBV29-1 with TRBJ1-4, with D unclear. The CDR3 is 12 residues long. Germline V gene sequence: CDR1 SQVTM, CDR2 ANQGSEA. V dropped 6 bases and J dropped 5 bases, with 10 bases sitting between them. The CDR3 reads CSVAVSNEKLFF. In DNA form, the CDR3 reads TGCAGCGTGGCAGTATCAAATGAAAAACTGTTTTTT.

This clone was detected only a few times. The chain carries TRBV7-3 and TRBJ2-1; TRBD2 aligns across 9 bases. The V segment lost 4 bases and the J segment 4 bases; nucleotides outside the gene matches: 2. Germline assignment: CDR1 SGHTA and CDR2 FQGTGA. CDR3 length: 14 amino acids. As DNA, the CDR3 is TGTGCCAGCAGCTCTAGCGGGACTTACAATGAGCAGTTCTTC. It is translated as CASSSSGTYNEQFF.

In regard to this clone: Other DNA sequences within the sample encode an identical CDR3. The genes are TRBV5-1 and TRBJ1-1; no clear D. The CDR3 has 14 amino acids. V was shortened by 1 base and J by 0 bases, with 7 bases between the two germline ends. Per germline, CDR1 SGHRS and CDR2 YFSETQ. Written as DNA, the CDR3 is TGCGCCAGCAGCTTGAGTCAGGTGAACACTGAAGCTTTCTTT. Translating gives CASSLSQVNTEAFF.

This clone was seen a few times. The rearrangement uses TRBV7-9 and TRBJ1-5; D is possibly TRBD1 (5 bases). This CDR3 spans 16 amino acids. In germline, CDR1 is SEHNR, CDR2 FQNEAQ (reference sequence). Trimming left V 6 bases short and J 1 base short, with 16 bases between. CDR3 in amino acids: CASRSGGFSSNQPQHF. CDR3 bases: TGTGCCAGCAGAAGTGGGGGGTTTTCGAGCAATCAGCCCCAGCATTTT.

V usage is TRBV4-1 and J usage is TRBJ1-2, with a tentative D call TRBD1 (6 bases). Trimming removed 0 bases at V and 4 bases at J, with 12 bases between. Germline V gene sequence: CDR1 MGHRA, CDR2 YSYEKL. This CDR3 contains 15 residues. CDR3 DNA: TGCGCCAGCAGCCAAGAGCAGGGGTTCAGCTATGGCTACACCTTC. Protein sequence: CASSQEQGFSYGYTF.

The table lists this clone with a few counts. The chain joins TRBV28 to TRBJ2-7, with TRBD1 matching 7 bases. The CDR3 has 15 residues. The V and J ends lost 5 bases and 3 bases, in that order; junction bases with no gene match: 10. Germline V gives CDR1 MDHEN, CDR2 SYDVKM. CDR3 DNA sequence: TGTGCCAGCAGTGTTGCCGGGACAGCTCACTACGAGCAGTACTTC. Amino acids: CASSVAGTAHYEQYF.

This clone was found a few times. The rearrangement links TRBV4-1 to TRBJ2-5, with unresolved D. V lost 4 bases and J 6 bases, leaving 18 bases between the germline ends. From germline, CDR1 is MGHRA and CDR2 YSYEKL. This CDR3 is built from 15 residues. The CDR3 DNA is TGCGCCAGCAGCCGCGACTCTATAGGTGTGCAGACCCAGTACTTC. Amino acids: CASSRDSIGVQTQYF.

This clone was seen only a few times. The CDR3 loop is CASTQYVVHEQFF. For the CDR3, the DNA is TGCGCCAGCACCCAATATGTAGTCCATGAGCAGTTCTTC. The chain combines TRBV23-1 with TRBJ2-1; D is unclear. TRBV23-1 falls under the ORF class, with uncertain function. CDR3 size: 13 residues. Trimming stripped 7 bases from V and 8 bases from J, with 15 bases between.

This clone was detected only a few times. The CDR3 DNA is TGTGCCACCAGCGGCTTTGCGGGACAGGTCTCTGGAAACACCATATATTTT. This codes for CATSGFAGQVSGNTIYF. The chain joins TRBV15 to TRBJ1-3; TRBD1 matches 8 bases. CDR1 and CDR2 (germline): LNHNV, YYDKDF (reference sequence). The CDR3 sequence is 17 residues long. The ends lost 5 bases at V and 0 bases at J; junction bases unmatched: 9.

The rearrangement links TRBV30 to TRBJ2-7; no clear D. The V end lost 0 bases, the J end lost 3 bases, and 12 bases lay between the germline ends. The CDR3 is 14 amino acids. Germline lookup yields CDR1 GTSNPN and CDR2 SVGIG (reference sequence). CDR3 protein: CAWSVTSVRYEQYF. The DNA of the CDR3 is TGTGCCTGGAGTGTTACCAGCGTGCGCTACGAGCAGTACTTC.

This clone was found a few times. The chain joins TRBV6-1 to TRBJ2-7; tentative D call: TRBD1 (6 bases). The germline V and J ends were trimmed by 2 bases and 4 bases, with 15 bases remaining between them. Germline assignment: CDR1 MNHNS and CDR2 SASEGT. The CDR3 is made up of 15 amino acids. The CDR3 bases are TGTGCCAGCAGTGAACGGAGTGGGGGCAAGTACGAGCAGTACTTC. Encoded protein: CASSERSGGKYEQYF.

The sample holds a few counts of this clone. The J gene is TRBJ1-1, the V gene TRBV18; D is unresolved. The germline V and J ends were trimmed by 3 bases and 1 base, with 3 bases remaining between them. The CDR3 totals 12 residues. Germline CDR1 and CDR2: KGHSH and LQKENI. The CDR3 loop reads CASSPGNTEAFF. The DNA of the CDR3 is TGTGCCAGCTCACCCGGGAACACTGAAGCTTTCTTT. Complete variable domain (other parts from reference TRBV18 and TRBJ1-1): NAGVMQNPRHLVRRRGQEARLRCSPMKGHSHVYWYRQLPEEGLKFMVYLQKENIIDESGMPKERFSAEFPKEGPSILRIQQVVRGDSAAYFCASSPGNTEAFFGQGTRLTVV.

CDR3 sequence: CSVGRVLENTEAFF. CDR3 bases: TGCAGCGTGGGCAGGGTTTTAGAGAACACTGAAGCTTTCTTT. This chain uses TRBV29-1 with TRBJ1-1; possibly TRBD1 for D (5 bases). Trimming cost V 6 bases and J 1 base, with 15 bases left between them. The germline V gene has CDR1 SQVTM and CDR2 ANQGSEA. The CDR3 covers 14 residues.

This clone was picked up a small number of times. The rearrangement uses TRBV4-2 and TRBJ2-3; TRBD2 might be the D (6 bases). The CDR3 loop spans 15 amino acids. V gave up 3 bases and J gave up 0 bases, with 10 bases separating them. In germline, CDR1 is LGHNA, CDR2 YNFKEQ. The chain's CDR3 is CASSHSGTSTDTQYF. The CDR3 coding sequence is TGTGCCAGCAGCCACTCAGGGACTAGCACAGATACGCAGTATTTT.

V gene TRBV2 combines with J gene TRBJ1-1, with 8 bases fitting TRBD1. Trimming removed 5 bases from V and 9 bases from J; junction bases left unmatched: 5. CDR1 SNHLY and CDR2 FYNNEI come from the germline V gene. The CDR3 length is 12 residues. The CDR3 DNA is TGTGCCAGCAGTCCCGGACAGGGTAAAGCTTTCTTT. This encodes CASSPGQGKAFF.

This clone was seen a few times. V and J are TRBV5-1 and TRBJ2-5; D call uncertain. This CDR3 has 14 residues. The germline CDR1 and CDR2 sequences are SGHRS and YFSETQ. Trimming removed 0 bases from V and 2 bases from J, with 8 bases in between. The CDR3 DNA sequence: TGCGCCAGCAGCTTGGCCGGCAGGCAAGAGACCCAGTACTTC. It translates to CASSLAGRQETQYF.

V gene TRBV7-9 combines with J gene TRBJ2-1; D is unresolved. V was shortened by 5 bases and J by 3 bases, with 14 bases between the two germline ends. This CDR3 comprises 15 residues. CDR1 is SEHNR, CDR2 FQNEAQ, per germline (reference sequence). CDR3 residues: CASSQDQVGYNEQFF. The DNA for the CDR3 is TGTGCCAGCAGCCAAGATCAGGTCGGCTACAATGAGCAGTTCTTC.

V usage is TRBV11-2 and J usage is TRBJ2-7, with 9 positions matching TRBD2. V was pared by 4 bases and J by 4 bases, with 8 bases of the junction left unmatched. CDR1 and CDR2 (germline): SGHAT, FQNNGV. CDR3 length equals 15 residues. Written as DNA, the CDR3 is TGTGCCAGCAGCTCTCTTAGCGGGAGTCTGTACGAGCAGTACTTC. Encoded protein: CASSSLSGSLYEQYF.

The CDR3 nucleotides read TGCGCCAGCAAGTCACGACTAGAGGGAATATTGAACACAGATACGCAGTATTTT. Translation gives CASKSRLEGILNTDTQYF. The V and J genes are TRBV5-1 and TRBJ2-3; D might be TRBD2 (6 bases). CDR3 length equals 18 residues. Trimming left V 6 bases short and J 2 bases short, with 25 bases between. The germline V gene encodes CDR1 SGHRS and CDR2 YFSETQ.

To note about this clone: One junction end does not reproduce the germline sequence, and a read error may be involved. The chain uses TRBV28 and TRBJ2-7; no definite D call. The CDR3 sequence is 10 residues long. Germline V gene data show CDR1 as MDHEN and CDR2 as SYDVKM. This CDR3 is CATGSHEQYF. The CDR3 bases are TGTGCCACTGGCTCCCACGAGCAGTACTTC. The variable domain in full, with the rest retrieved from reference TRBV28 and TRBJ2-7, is DVKVTQSSRYLVKRTGEKVFLECVQDMDHENMFWYRQDPGLGLRLIYFSYDVKMKEKGDIPEGYSVSREKKERFSLILESASTNQTSMYLCATGSHEQYFGPGTRLTVT.

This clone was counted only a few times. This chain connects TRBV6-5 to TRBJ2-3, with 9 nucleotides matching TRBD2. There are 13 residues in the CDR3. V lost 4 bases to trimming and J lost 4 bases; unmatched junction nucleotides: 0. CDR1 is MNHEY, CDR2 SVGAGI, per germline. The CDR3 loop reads CASSLAGADTQYF. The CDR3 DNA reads TGTGCCAGCAGTTTAGCGGGAGCAGATACGCAGTATTTT.

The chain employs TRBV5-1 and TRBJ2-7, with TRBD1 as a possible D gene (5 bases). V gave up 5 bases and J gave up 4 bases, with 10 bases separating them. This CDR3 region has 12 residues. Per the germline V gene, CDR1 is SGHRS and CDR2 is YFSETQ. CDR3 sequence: CASRVTDYEQYF. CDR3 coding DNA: TGCGCCAGCAGGGTGACAGATTACGAGCAGTACTTC. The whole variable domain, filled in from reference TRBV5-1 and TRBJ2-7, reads KAGVTQTPRYLIKTRGQQVTLSCSPISGHRSVSWYQQTPGQGLQFLFEYFSETQRNKGNFPGRFSGRQFSNSRSEMNVSTLELGDSALYLCASRVTDYEQYFGPGTRLTVT.

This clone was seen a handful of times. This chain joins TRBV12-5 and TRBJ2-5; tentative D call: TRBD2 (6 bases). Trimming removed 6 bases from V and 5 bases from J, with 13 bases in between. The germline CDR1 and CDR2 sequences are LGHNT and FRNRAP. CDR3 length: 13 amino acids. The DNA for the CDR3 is TGTGCTAGTGGCCTGGGACTTGTTGAGACCCAGTACTTC. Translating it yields CASGLGLVETQYF.